These 24 T cell receptor beta chains were sequenced from one sample in a study of CD8+ T cells in alopecia areata. This sample's treatment: oral pan-JAK inhibitor, 5-10 mg twice daily. Individuals with alopecia areata gave both lesional scalp punch biopsies and peripheral blood for collection. Reverse transcription of extracted RNA yielded cDNA, which provided the sequencing template. The method was immunoSEQ multiplex PCR; TCRdb's version includes in-frame clones alone and lacks a portion of them. The table records some 19,000 clones, 59% of them present only once. Here the sequenced sample was skin, taken at week 4, from a patient treated with tofacitinib. These receptors were taken from a human donor with alopecia areata.

The DNA of the CDR3 is TGTGCCAGCAGAGGCTCCACCTATGGCTACACCTTC. It translates to CASRGSTYGYTF. The chain carries TRBV28 and TRBJ1-2; D is uncertain. CDR3 length equals 12 residues. The ends were cut back, 6 bases at V and 4 bases at J, with 9 bases in the middle. The germline V gene encodes CDR1 MDHEN and CDR2 SYDVKM.

V gene TRBV11-2 combines with J gene TRBJ1-4; D may be TRBD1 (5 bases). The V and J ends lost 5 bases and 6 bases respectively, with 19 bases between them. Germline CDR1 SGHAT, CDR2 FQNNGV. CDR3 length equals 16 residues. For the CDR3, the DNA is TGTGCCAGCAGCACGACTGGGGGGAGAAAAGATGAAAAACTGTTTTTT. Amino acids: CASSTTGGRKDEKLFF.

There are a few counts of this clone. The chain links TRBV7-2 to TRBJ2-6, with TRBD1 matching over 8 bases. J was trimmed by 6 bases and V by 5 bases; bases with no gene match: 12. Germline V gene lookup returns CDR1 SGHTA and CDR2 FQGNSA. This CDR3 contains 17 residues. Here the CDR3 reads CASSQGQGLPAANVLTF. The CDR3 DNA is TGTGCCAGCAGCCAAGGACAGGGTCTACCCGCGGCCAACGTCCTGACTTTC.

The J gene is TRBJ2-2, the V gene TRBV4-3, with D possibly called TRBD1 or TRBD2 (5 bases each). V lost 0 bases to trimming and J lost 6 bases, with 8 bases between them. Germline-derived CDR1 and CDR2 are LGHNA and YSLEER. The CDR3 extends over 14 amino acids. The CDR3 DNA sequence: TGCGCCAGCAGCCAAGACAGAGGGGCCGGGGAGCTGTTTTTT. It is translated as CASSQDRGAGELFF.

V and J are TRBV15 and TRBJ2-7; D call uncertain. The CDR3 is 14 amino acids. The germline V and J ends were trimmed by 3 bases and 2 bases, with 11 bases remaining between them. The germline V gene encodes CDR1 LNHNV and CDR2 YYDKDF (reference sequence). The CDR3 here is CATSRPSRTYEQYF. The CDR3 DNA is TGTGCCACCAGCAGGCCATCCCGAACCTACGAGCAGTACTTC.

The genes are TRBV7-9 and TRBJ2-4, with 7 bases aligning to TRBD1. The CDR3 runs 15 residues. Trimming at V came to 3 bases and at J to 8 bases, leaving 10 bases not matched to a gene. CDR1 is SEHNR, CDR2 FQNEAQ, per germline (reference sequence). This chain's CDR3 is CASSFYDRDIDIQYF. The CDR3 bases are TGTGCCAGCAGCTTTTATGACAGGGACATAGACATTCAGTACTTC.

With regard to this clone: This CDR3 is also generated by other DNA sequences in the sample. This chain connects TRBV5-4 to TRBJ1-1, with D unclear. The ends were cut back, 2 bases at V and 3 bases at J, with 17 bases in the middle. Per the germline V gene, CDR1 is SGHNT and CDR2 is YYREEE (reference sequence). The CDR3 spans 16 residues. CDR3 residues: CASSLKSRRSYTEAFF. Written as DNA, the CDR3 is TGTGCCAGCAGCTTAAAGTCCCGGCGGTCGTACACTGAAGCTTTCTTT.

The chain couples TRBV30 to TRBJ1-4, with D perhaps TRBD1 (6 bases). V lost 1 base and J 8 bases, leaving 17 bases between the germline ends. The germline gives CDR1 GTSNPN, CDR2 SVGIG (reference sequence). This CDR3 region has 15 residues. The CDR3 nucleotides read TGTGCCTGGAGTGGCTTCGGGGGCGCCCCCGAAAAACTGTTTTTT. It encodes CAWSGFGGAPEKLFF.

The chain employs TRBV19 and TRBJ1-1; possible D gene TRBD1, 5 bases. Per germline, CDR1 LNHDA and CDR2 SQIVND (reference sequence). V was clipped by 7 bases and J by 0 bases, with 12 bases between them. This CDR3 has 14 residues. The CDR3 is CASNSGTLNTEAFF. CDR3 nucleotides: TGTGCCAGTAACTCCGGGACGTTGAACACTGAAGCTTTCTTT.

V and J are TRBV6-1 and TRBJ1-3, with a tentative D call TRBD1 (5 bases). The CDR3 extends over 14 amino acids. Germline V CDR1 and CDR2: MNHNS, SASEGT. Between the trimmed V and J ends, which lost 6 bases and 1 base, there was a span of 10 bases. The CDR3 spells CASSLAGSGNTIYF. The CDR3 nucleotides are TGTGCCAGCAGCTTGGCAGGGTCTGGAAACACCATATATTTT.

A few counts support this clone. This chain joins TRBV4-1 and TRBJ2-3; TRBD2 aligns across 15 bases. Trimming cost V 3 bases and J 5 bases; bases outside gene matches: 12. Germline V gives CDR1 MGHRA, CDR2 YSYEKL. The CDR3 runs 19 residues. This CDR3 reads CASSHPGLAGGPEKDTQYF. For the CDR3, the DNA is TGCGCCAGCAGCCATCCTGGACTAGCGGGGGGGCCCGAGAAAGATACGCAGTATTTT.

The rearrangement links TRBV6-1 to TRBJ2-3, with D unresolved. Germline CDR1 reads MNHNS; CDR2 reads SASEGT. This CDR3 spans 14 amino acids. V lost 8 bases and J lost 6, with 18 bases in between. CDR3: CASLPDLRFDTQYF. The CDR3 DNA sequence: TGTGCCAGCCTTCCGGACCTAAGATTCGATACGCAGTATTTT.

The CDR3 loop is CASSIGGTSQPQHF. CDR3 in DNA: TGTGCCAGTAGTATTGGCGGGACAAGCCAGCCCCAGCATTTT. The chain uses TRBV19 and TRBJ1-5, with a tentative D call TRBD1 (6 bases). Trimming took off 3 bases at V and 7 bases at J, with 13 bases between the two ends. The CDR3 covers 14 residues. Germline CDR1 LNHDA, CDR2 SQIVND (reference sequence).

V and J are TRBV18 and TRBJ2-7, with TRBD2 matching over 11 bases. Germline CDR1 is KGHSH and CDR2 is LQKENI. This CDR3 is built from 15 residues. J was trimmed by 0 bases and V by 3 bases; bases with no gene match: 1. CDR3 protein: CASSPTSGGSYEQYF. In DNA, the CDR3 is TGTGCCAGCTCACCCACTAGCGGGGGCTCCTACGAGCAGTACTTC.

The chain carries TRBV5-1 and TRBJ2-5; D tentatively reads TRBD1 or TRBD2 (5 bases each). The CDR3 runs 15 residues. Germline V gene data show CDR1 as SGHRS and CDR2 as YFSETQ. V was cut by 0 bases and J by 4 bases, with 13 bases left in between. The CDR3 coding sequence is TGCGCCAGCAGCTTGGGCACCGGGACGACAGAGACCCAGTACTTC. Residues: CASSLGTGTTETQYF. The entire variable domain, with the rest obtained from reference TRBV5-1 and TRBJ2-5, is as follows: KAGVTQTPRYLIKTRGQQVTLSCSPISGHRSVSWYQQTPGQGLQFLFEYFSETQRNKGNFPGRFSGRQFSNSRSEMNVSTLELGDSALYLCASSLGTGTTETQYFGPGTRLLVL.

This clone was found once. CDR3 sequence reads: CARTGLGDTQYF. As DNA, the CDR3 is TGTGCCAGAACAGGATTAGGAGATACGCAGTATTTT. V and J are TRBV2 and TRBJ2-3; weak D call: TRBD1 (5 bases). This CDR3 has 12 residues. V gave up 9 bases and J gave up 5 bases, with 12 bases separating them. Germline V gives CDR1 SNHLY, CDR2 FYNNEI.

This clone was counted only a few times. The V and J genes are TRBV7-2 and TRBJ1-2; TRBD1 is a possible D gene (5 bases). Per germline, CDR1 SGHTA and CDR2 FQGNSA. With 3 bases removed from V and 6 bases from J, the gap between germline ends came to 11 bases. The CDR3 consists of 13 residues. In DNA, the CDR3 is TGTGCCAGCAGCTTCAGCAGGGAGGATGGCTACACCTTC. It is translated as CASSFSREDGYTF.

The CDR3 nucleotides are TGTGCCAGCAGTCCAGGTGACAGGAAGAATTCACCCCTCCACTTT. Encoded protein: CASSPGDRKNSPLHF. V is TRBV28 and J is TRBJ1-6; D is possibly TRBD1 (6 bases). The CDR3 runs to 15 residues. Trimming shortened V by 5 bases and J by 7 bases, and 15 bases separated the two germline ends. Germline loops: CDR1 MDHEN, CDR2 SYDVKM.

The chain recombines TRBV30 with TRBJ1-2, with D possibly matching TRBD1 (6 bases). This CDR3 region has 14 residues. V was pared by 3 bases and J by 6 bases, with 17 bases between. The germline V gene has CDR1 GTSNPN and CDR2 SVGIG (reference sequence). The chain's CDR3 is CAWSEGGPRDGYTF. The CDR3 bases are TGTGCCTGGAGCGAAGGGGGACCTAGGGATGGCTACACCTTC.

In its sample, this clone was seen once. The V call is TRBV7-2, the J call TRBJ2-5; D is unresolved. The DNA matches TRBJ2-7 better at its end, which makes the J call doubtful. This CDR3 has 14 amino acids. Germline V lookup: CDR1 SGHTA, CDR2 FQGNSA. The CDR3 is CASSLGPVRYEQYF. Written as DNA, the CDR3 is TGTGCCAGCAGCTTAGGTCCGGTTAGGTACGAGCAGTACTTC.

V usage is TRBV4-1 and J usage is TRBJ2-2; TRBD2 agrees at 7 bases. This CDR3 contains 15 residues. Trimming took 1 base from V and 5 from J; bases not matched to a gene: 4. Germline V CDR1 and CDR2: MGHRA, YSYEKL. This CDR3 reads CASSQGEGPTGELFF. Written as DNA, the CDR3 is TGCGCCAGCAGCCAAGGGGAGGGGCCGACCGGGGAGCTGTTTTTT.

The chain employs TRBV10-3 and TRBJ2-7, with TRBD1 identical over 9 bases. This CDR3 has 14 residues. Germline V gene data show CDR1 as ENHRY and CDR2 as SYGVKD. V lost 4 bases and J lost 3; bases outside the gene matches: 4. CDR3 in amino acids: CAISGTGANYEQYF. The CDR3 DNA reads TGTGCCATCAGTGGGACAGGGGCGAACTACGAGCAGTACTTC.

This clone was picked up a small number of times. The chain is built from TRBV7-9 and TRBJ2-7; TRBD2 is a possible D gene (6 bases). Germline V gene sequence: CDR1 SEHNR, CDR2 FQNEAQ (reference sequence). Trimming pared 5 bases from V and 0 bases from J, leaving 17 bases between. The CDR3 runs to 16 residues. In DNA form, the CDR3 reads TGTGCCAGCAGCCCCCCGGCGGGGAGGAGCTCCTACGAGCAGTACTTC. Translation gives CASSPPAGRSSYEQYF.

The chain uses TRBV18 and TRBJ2-5, with TRBD1 matching 10 bases. The germline V gene has CDR1 KGHSH and CDR2 LQKENI. V lost 0 bases, J lost 4 bases, and 2 bases stayed unmatched. The CDR3 sequence is 15 residues long. CDR3: CASSPPGQGGETQYF. CDR3 DNA sequence: TGTGCCAGCTCACCACCAGGACAGGGGGGAGAGACCCAGTACTTC. The full variable domain, completed using reference TRBV18 and TRBJ2-5, is NAGVMQNPRHLVRRRGQEARLRCSPMKGHSHVYWYRQLPEEGLKFMVYLQKENIIDESGMPKERFSAEFPKEGPSILRIQQVVRGDSAAYFCASSPPGQGGETQYFGPGTRLLVL.